One sample yielded the 27 T cell receptor beta chains listed below, sequenced in a study of T cell responses to AZD1222 COVID-19 vaccine. Profiling relied on immunoSEQ multiplex PCR, and the TCRdb table lists in-frame clones only, not all of them. Of about 92,000 clones in the sample, approximately 91% were seen once. Sequencing used peripheral blood, obtained on day 0 of AZD1222 vaccination. The origin of the receptors is an adult in good health.

CDR3 DNA sequence: TGTGCCAGCGGGTTTTCGGGAGGGGATGAAAAACTGTTTTTT. Residues: CASGFSGGDEKLFF. J is TRBJ1-4 and V is TRBV5-4; TRBD1 might be the D (5 bases). Germline loops: CDR1 SGHNT, CDR2 YYREEE (reference sequence). V lost 7 bases and J 6 bases, leaving 16 bases between the germline ends. This CDR3 is 14 amino acids long.

As for this clone: Other DNA sequences within the sample encode an identical CDR3. The gene calls are TRBV7-2 and TRBJ1-2; 8 bases match TRBD1. Germline V lookup: CDR1 SGHTA, CDR2 FQGNSA. With V trimmed by 4 bases and J by 7 bases, 5 bases remained unmatched. This CDR3 has 13 amino acids. The CDR3 bases are TGTGCCAGCAGCTCAGGACAGGGCGGTGGCTACACCTTC. Its translation: CASSSGQGGGYTF. The full variable domain, in which reference TRBV7-2 and TRBJ1-2 provide the parts outside the CDR3, is GAGVSQSPSNKVTEKGKDVELRCDPISGHTALYWYRQSLGQGLEFLIYFQGNSAPDKSGLPSDRFSAERTGGSVSTLTIQRTQQEDSAVYLCASSSGQGGGYTFGSGTRLTVV.

The chain links TRBV19 to TRBJ1-5; D not resolved. The CDR3 covers 16 residues. The germline CDR1 and CDR2 sequences are LNHDA and SQIVND (reference sequence). V lost 9 bases and J 2 bases, leaving 20 bases between the germline ends. This CDR3 is CASQRGGRVGNQPQHF. The CDR3 nucleotides are TGTGCCAGCCAACGAGGAGGTCGCGTCGGCAATCAGCCCCAGCATTTT.

J is TRBJ1-2 and V is TRBV6-6; a weak D match, TRBD1 (6 bases). V was trimmed by 7 bases and J by 8 bases, leaving 20 bases between them. The CDR3 contains 14 residues. Germline V gene lookup returns CDR1 MNHNY and CDR2 SVGAGI (reference sequence). The CDR3, as DNA: TGTGCCAGCACCTTTCTTGACAGGAATAACGGCTACACCTTC. Translated: CASTFLDRNNGYTF.

This sequence joins TRBV6-5 and TRBJ1-3; no firm D call. V lost 7 bases and J 1 base, leaving 2 bases between the germline ends. CDR3 size: 11 residues. Germline CDR1 MNHEY, CDR2 SVGAGI. The CDR3 sequence: CASISGNTIYF. The CDR3 DNA follows: TGTGCCAGCATATCTGGAAACACCATATATTTT.

The V gene is TRBV6-5, the J gene TRBJ1-6; D gene unclear. This CDR3 comprises 14 residues. Germline lookup yields CDR1 MNHEY and CDR2 SVGAGI. Trimming took off 0 bases at V and 9 bases at J, with 9 bases between the two ends. In nucleotides, the CDR3 is TGTGCCAGCAGTTACTCGATGCGGTTTTCACCCCTCCACTTT. It translates to CASSYSMRFSPLHF.

V usage is TRBV2 and J usage is TRBJ2-2; 9 positions match TRBD2. Germline V gene sequence: CDR1 SNHLY, CDR2 FYNNEI. Germline trimming cut 6 bases from V and 4 bases from J; bases unmatched to any gene: 9. The CDR3 is made up of 16 amino acids. CDR3 residues: CASSLWGSGGTGELFF. The CDR3 coding sequence is TGTGCCAGCAGCCTTTGGGGTAGCGGGGGCACCGGGGAGCTGTTTTTT.

This CDR3 reads CASSLDWGTGELFF. The CDR3 coding sequence is TGTGCCAGCAGCTTAGATTGGGGGACCGGGGAGCTGTTTTTT. The rearrangement links TRBV7-2 to TRBJ2-2; D may correspond to TRBD1 or TRBD2 (5 bases each). This CDR3 has 14 amino acids. CDR1 SGHTA and CDR2 FQGNSA come from the germline V gene. The V end was cut by 1 base, the J end by 5 bases, with 8 bases between.

This clone was seen a single time. This chain uses TRBV6-6 with TRBJ2-2; D remains ambiguous. The CDR3 extends over 14 amino acids. Trimming cost V 7 bases and J 2 bases, with 11 bases left between them. The germline CDR1 and CDR2 sequences are MNHNY and SVGAGI (reference sequence). CDR3 DNA sequence: TGTGCCAGCATCCAGGACGGAAACACCGGGGAGCTGTTTTTT. It is translated as CASIQDGNTGELFF.

The chain employs TRBV3-1 (or the pseudogene TRBV3-2) and TRBJ2-5, with D possibly matching TRBD1 (6 bases). Germline V CDR1 and CDR2: LGHDT, YNNKEL (reference sequence). There are 15 residues in the CDR3. V shed 4 bases and J shed 2 bases, with 14 bases lying between them. CDR3 residues: CASSRSDRLQETQYF. Written as DNA, the CDR3 is TGTGCCAGCAGCCGAAGCGACAGGCTGCAAGAGACCCAGTACTTC.

This clone was counted a few times. V gene TRBV3-1 (or the pseudogene TRBV3-2) combines with J gene TRBJ2-2, with 11 bases lining up with TRBD2. Germline V lookup: CDR1 LGHDT, CDR2 YNNKEL (reference sequence). Trimming cost V 2 bases and J 3 bases; bases outside gene matches: 5. The length of the CDR3 is 17 residues. The CDR3 DNA sequence: TGTGCCAGCAGCCAATCGGGGACTAGCGGCTACACCGGGGAGCTGTTTTTT. Translating it yields CASSQSGTSGYTGELFF.

The gene calls are TRBV5-6 and TRBJ1-2; weak D call: TRBD1 (6 bases). This CDR3 comprises 16 residues. Trimming cost V 1 base and J 3 bases, with 16 bases left between them. Germline CDR1 SGHDT, CDR2 YYEEEE. The CDR3 here is CASSLNIQGHDYGYTF. In DNA form, the CDR3 reads TGTGCCAGCAGCTTGAATATCCAGGGGCACGACTATGGCTACACCTTC.

The chain is built from TRBV29-1 and TRBJ2-1, with a weak D call TRBD1 (6 bases). The CDR3 runs 13 residues. Germline lookup yields CDR1 SQVTM and CDR2 ANQGSEA. V was clipped by 4 bases and J by 0 bases, with 7 bases between them. CDR3 residues: CSVAGVSYNEQFF. The DNA of the CDR3 is TGCAGCGTTGCAGGGGTCTCCTACAATGAGCAGTTCTTC.

This chain joins TRBV19 and TRBJ2-5, with 12 bases lining up with TRBD2. The length of the CDR3 is 18 residues. The trim removed 1 base at V and 5 bases at J, leaving 11 bases unmatched. Germline values: CDR1 LNHDA, CDR2 SQIVND (reference sequence). The CDR3 loop is CASSIGPSGGAPWETQYF. The CDR3 region has the DNA TGTGCCAGTAGTATAGGTCCTAGCGGGGGGGCCCCTTGGGAGACCCAGTACTTC.

This sequence joins TRBV6-2 or TRBV6-3 and TRBJ2-1; 7 bases line up with TRBD2. In germline, CDR1 is MNHEY, CDR2 SVGEGT. The CDR3 covers 14 residues. V was clipped by 1 base and J by 10 bases; unmatched bases: 7. This CDR3 reads CASSYWRGLAEQFF. The CDR3 coding sequence is TGTGCCAGCAGTTACTGGCGGGGGTTAGCCGAGCAGTTCTTC.

The CDR3 nucleotides read TGTGCCAGCAGTGACTCGCGGCTGGGCCGCCGGGACCAAAAGTACGAGCAGTACTTC. This encodes CASSDSRLGRRDQKYEQYF. The V call is TRBV6-4, the J call TRBJ2-7, with D perhaps matching TRBD1 or TRBD2 (5 bases each). V lost 0 bases to trimming and J lost 4 bases, with 25 bases between them. CDR1 is MRHNA, CDR2 SNTAGT, per germline. There are 19 residues in the CDR3.

This clone was observed once. The chain uses TRBV4-2 and TRBJ2-3; possible D gene TRBD1, 6 bases. The CDR3 runs 15 residues. V was shortened by 4 bases and J by 2 bases, with 13 bases between the two germline ends. CDR1 and CDR2 (germline): LGHNA, YNFKEQ. The CDR3 is CASSLMTGNTDTQYF. The CDR3 DNA sequence: TGTGCCAGCAGCCTAATGACAGGAAACACAGATACGCAGTATTTT.

The chain employs TRBV18 and TRBJ2-2; unclear D gene. V dropped 1 base and J dropped 6 bases, with 12 bases sitting between them. The CDR3 covers 15 residues. Germline CDR1 KGHSH, CDR2 LQKENI. The CDR3: CASSPRGLTSGELFF. The CDR3 nucleotides read TGTGCCAGCTCACCACGGGGTTTAACATCCGGGGAGCTGTTTTTT.

The gene calls are TRBV2 and TRBJ1-6; D unclear. This CDR3 is 14 amino acids long. Germline-derived CDR1 and CDR2 are SNHLY and FYNNEI. V was clipped by 3 bases and J by 6 bases, with 9 bases between them. CDR3 protein: CASSELVTNSPLHF. The CDR3 DNA is TGTGCCAGCAGTGAGTTGGTAACTAATTCACCCCTCCACTTT.

The chain joins TRBV9 to TRBJ1-1; no definite D call. The V and J ends lost 0 bases and 5 bases respectively, with 14 bases between them. CDR1 is SGDLS, CDR2 YYNGEE, per germline. The CDR3 runs to 15 residues. The CDR3 reads CASSVDLSGYTEAFF. CDR3 sequence (DNA): TGTGCCAGCAGCGTAGATTTGTCGGGGTATACTGAAGCTTTCTTT. Variable domain in full (rest from reference TRBV9 and TRBJ1-1): DSGVTQTPKHLITATGQRVTLRCSPRSGDLSVYWYQQSLDQGLQFLIQYYNGEERAKGNILERFSAQQFPDLHSELNLSSLELGDSALYFCASSVDLSGYTEAFFGQGTRLTVV.

The CDR3 DNA is TGTGCCAGTAGTATCATGGGGGAACAGCCCCAGCATTTT. It codes for CASSIMGEQPQHF. This rearrangement joins TRBV19 to TRBJ1-5, with TRBD1 as a possible D gene (5 bases). There are 13 residues in the CDR3. Trimming cost V 3 bases and J 7 bases, with 10 bases left between them. Germline CDR1 and CDR2: LNHDA and SQIVND (reference sequence).

The chain carries TRBV6-4 and TRBJ1-1, with 7 bases that match TRBD1. The CDR3 length is 13 residues. With 6 bases clipped from V and 5 bases from J, the junction kept 6 bases outside the gene matches. Germline-derived CDR1 and CDR2 are MRHNA and SNTAGT. The CDR3 sequence is CASSATGETEAFF. Here the CDR3 DNA reads TGTGCCAGCAGCGCAACAGGGGAAACTGAAGCTTTCTTT.

In the case of this clone: Within the sample, other DNA sequences also encode this same CDR3. This CDR3 reads CASSADRFYGYTF. DNA for the CDR3: TGTGCCAGCAGCGCCGACAGATTCTATGGCTACACCTTC. The V call is TRBV9, the J call TRBJ1-2; TRBD1 might be the D (5 bases). V was cut by 3 bases and J by 4 bases, with 10 bases left in between. The germline V gene encodes CDR1 SGDLS and CDR2 YYNGEE. This CDR3 is built from 13 residues.

In this sample, this clone turned up a few times. The J gene is TRBJ1-2, the V gene TRBV28; 7 bases match TRBD1. Germline V gene sequence: CDR1 MDHEN, CDR2 SYDVKM. The length of the CDR3 is 14 residues. V lost 4 bases and J lost 4; bases outside the gene matches: 6. The CDR3, as DNA: TGTGCCAGCAGTTGGGCCGGGACAGCCTATGGCTACACCTTC. Amino acids: CASSWAGTAYGYTF.

CDR3 nucleotide sequence: TGTGCCAGCAGCCAAGGGCTAGCGGGGGATGAGCAGTTCTTC. Encoded protein: CASSQGLAGDEQFF. The rearrangement joins TRBV4-2 to TRBJ2-1; 10 positions match TRBD2. V was clipped by 1 base and J by 8 bases; unmatched bases: 2. Germline assignment: CDR1 LGHNA and CDR2 YNFKEQ. The CDR3 runs to 14 residues.

The rearrangement links TRBV6-2 or TRBV6-3 to TRBJ1-5, with no clear D. Germline values: CDR1 MNHEY, CDR2 SVGEGT. Trimming took off 2 bases at V and 3 bases at J, with 2 bases between the two ends. The CDR3 is 12 amino acids. The CDR3 DNA reads as TGTGCCAGCAGTTACAACAATCAGCCCCAGCATTTT. Translating gives CASSYNNQPQHF.

The chain employs TRBV9 and TRBJ1-2; D is perhaps TRBD1 (6 bases). Trimming pared 0 bases from V and 4 bases from J, leaving 13 bases between. The CDR3 covers 15 residues. Per the germline V gene, CDR1 is SGDLS and CDR2 is YYNGEE. The CDR3 DNA sequence: TGTGCCAGCAGCGTAGAGTTCGGGGGGGCCTATGGCTACACCTTC. Its translation: CASSVEFGGAYGYTF.